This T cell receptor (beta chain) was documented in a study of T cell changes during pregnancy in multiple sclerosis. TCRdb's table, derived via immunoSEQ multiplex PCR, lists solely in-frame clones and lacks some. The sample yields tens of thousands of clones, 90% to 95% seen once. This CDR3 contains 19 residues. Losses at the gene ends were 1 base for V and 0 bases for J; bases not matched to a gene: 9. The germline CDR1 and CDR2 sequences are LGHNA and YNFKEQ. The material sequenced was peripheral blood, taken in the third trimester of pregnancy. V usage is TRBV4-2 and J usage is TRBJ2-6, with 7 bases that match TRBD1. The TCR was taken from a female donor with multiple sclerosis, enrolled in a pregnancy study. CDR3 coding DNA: TGTGCCAGCAGCCAAGCTTACCGGGACAGTTCCTCTGGGGCCAACGTCCTGACTTTC. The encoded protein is CASSQAYRDSSSGANVLTF.